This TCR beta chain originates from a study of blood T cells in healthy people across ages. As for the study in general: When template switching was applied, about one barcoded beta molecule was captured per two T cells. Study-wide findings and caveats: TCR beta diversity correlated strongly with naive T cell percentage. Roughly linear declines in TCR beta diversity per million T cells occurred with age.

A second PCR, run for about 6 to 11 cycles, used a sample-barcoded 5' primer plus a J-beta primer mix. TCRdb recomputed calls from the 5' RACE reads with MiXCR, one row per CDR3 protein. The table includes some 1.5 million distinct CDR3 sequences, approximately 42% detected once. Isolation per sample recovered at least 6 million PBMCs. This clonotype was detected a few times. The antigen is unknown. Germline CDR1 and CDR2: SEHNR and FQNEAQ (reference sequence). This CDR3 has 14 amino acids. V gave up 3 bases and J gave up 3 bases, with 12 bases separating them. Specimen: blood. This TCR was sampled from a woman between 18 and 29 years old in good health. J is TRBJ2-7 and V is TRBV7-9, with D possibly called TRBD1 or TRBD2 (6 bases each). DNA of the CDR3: TGTGCCAGCAGCTTGGCGGGACAAAACTACGAGCAGTACTTC. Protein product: CASSLAGQNYEQYF. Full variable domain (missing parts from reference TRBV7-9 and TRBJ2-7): DTGVSQNPRHKITKRGQNVTFRCDPISEHNRLYWYRQTLGQGPEFLTYFQNEAQLEKSRLLSDRFSAERPKGSFSTLEIQRTEQGDSAMYLCASSLAGQNYEQYFGPGTRLTVT.